A selection of T cell receptor beta chains follows, all from one sample in a study of siplizumab effects on memory and regulatory T cells. Sequencing was performed with immunoSEQ multiplex PCR; in TCRdb, only in-frame clones are kept and a portion is missing. The sample has approximately 100,000 clones, around nine tenths seen once; the top ten hold around 12%. Sequenced: non-Treg CD4+ T cells sorted from blood. Every receptor here comes from a human donor in good health. CDR3s include the opening cysteine and the closing phenylalanine or tryptophan. The D gene is left open where the match is weak. Expanded clones are given a class, and other clones once, few, many or no size at all.

TRBV30	-	TRBJ1-3	-	TGTGCCTGGGTGACAGATTCTGGAAACACCATATATTTT	CAWVTDSGNTIYF
TRBV29-1	-	TRBJ2-2	-	TGCAGCGTTGAGGAGAACACCGGGGAGCTGTTTTTT	CSVEENTGELFF
TRBV6-5	-	TRBJ1-1	-	TGTGCCAGCAGTGTACCAGAACACACTGAAGCTTTCTTT	CASSVPEHTEAFF
TRBV6-5	once	TRBJ1-5	-	TGTGCCAGCAGTTCCATCCAGGCGAGAAATCAGCCCCAGCATTTT	CASSSIQARNQPQHF
TRBV19	-	TRBJ2-6	-	TGTGCCAGTAGGGCCCTTCTCGGGGGCAGCTCTGGGGCCAACGTCCTGACTTTC	CASRALLGGSSGANVLTF
TRBV30	-	TRBJ2-2	TRBD2	TGTGCCTGGAGTGTGACTAGCGGGATTGTCGGGGAGCTGTTTTTT	CAWSVTSGIVGELFF
TRBV14	-	TRBJ2-7	-	TGTGCCAGCAGCCAAGATCTCTACGAGCAGTACTTC	CASSQDLYEQYF
TRBV30	-	TRBJ2-3	TRBD1	TGTGCCGGACAGGGAGCAGATACGCAGTATTTT	CAGQGADTQYF
TRBV6-5	-	TRBJ2-2	TRBD2	TGTGCCAGCAGTTTCGGGGGGGAGGGCACCGGGGAGCTGTTTTTT	CASSFGGEGTGELFF
TRBV10-1	-	TRBJ2-7	-	TGCGCCAGCAGTGATGGGGTCTACGAGCAGTACTTC	CASSDGVYEQYF
TRBV7-2	-	TRBJ2-3	TRBD2	TGTGCCAGCAGCTTTAGCGGGAGGTATGCAGATACGCAGTATTTT	CASSFSGRYADTQYF
TRBV5-1	-	TRBJ1-2	-	TGCGCCAGCAGCCCGGGAAACTATGGCTACACCTTC	CASSPGNYGYTF
TRBV7-9	-	TRBJ2-2	-	TGTGCCAGCAGCCTCGGGGTGGAAGGAACCGGGGAGCTGTTTTTT	CASSLGVEGTGELFF
TRBV5-1	once	TRBJ2-5	TRBD1	TGCGCCAGCAGAACCGGGACAGTTAAGGAGACCCAGTACTTC	CASRTGTVKETQYF